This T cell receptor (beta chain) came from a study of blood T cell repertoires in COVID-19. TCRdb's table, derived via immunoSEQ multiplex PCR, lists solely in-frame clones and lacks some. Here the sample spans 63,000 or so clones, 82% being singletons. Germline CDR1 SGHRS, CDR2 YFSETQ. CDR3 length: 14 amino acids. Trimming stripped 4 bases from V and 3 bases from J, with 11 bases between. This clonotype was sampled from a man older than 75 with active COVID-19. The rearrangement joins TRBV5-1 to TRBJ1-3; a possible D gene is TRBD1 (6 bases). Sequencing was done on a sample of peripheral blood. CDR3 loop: CASSVQGGGNTIYF. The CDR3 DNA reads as TGCGCCAGCAGCGTACAGGGTGGTGGAAACACCATATATTTT.